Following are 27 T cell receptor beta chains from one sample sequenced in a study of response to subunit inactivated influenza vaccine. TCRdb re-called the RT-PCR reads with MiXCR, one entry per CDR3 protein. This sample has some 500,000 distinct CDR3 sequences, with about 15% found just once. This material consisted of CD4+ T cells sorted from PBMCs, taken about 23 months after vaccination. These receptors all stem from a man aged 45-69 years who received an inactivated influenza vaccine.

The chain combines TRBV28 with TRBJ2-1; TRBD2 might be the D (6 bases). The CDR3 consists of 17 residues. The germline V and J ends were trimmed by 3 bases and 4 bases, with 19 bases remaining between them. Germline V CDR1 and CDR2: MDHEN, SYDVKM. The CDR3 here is CASSLGIGLGGYNEQFF. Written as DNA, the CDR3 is TGTGCCAGCAGTTTGGGGATTGGACTGGGGGGTTACAATGAGCAGTTCTTC.

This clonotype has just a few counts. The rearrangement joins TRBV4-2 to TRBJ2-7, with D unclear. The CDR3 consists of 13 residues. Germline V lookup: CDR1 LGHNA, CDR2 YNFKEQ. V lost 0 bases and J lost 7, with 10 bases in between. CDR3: CASSQDDGREQYF. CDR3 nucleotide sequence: TGTGCCAGCAGCCAAGATGATGGCAGGGAGCAGTACTTC.

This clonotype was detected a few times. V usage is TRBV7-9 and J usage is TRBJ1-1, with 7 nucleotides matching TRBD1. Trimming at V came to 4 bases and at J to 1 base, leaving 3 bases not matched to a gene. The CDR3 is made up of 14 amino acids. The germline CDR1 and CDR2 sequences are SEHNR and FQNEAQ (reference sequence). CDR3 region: CASSYNRGNTEAFF. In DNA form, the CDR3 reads TGTGCCAGCAGCTATAACAGGGGGAACACTGAAGCTTTCTTT.

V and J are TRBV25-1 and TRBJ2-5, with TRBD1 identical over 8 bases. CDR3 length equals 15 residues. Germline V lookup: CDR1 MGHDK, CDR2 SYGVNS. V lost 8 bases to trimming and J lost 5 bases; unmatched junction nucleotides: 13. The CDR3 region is CASGRKQGVGETQYF. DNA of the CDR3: TGTGCCAGCGGGAGAAAACAGGGGGTTGGGGAGACCCAGTACTTC.

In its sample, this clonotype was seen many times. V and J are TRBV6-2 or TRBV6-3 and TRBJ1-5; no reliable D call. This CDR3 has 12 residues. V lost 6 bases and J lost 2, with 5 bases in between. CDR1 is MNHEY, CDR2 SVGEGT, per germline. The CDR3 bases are TGTGCCAGCAGCTATGGCAATCAGCCCCAGCATTTT. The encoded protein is CASSYGNQPQHF.

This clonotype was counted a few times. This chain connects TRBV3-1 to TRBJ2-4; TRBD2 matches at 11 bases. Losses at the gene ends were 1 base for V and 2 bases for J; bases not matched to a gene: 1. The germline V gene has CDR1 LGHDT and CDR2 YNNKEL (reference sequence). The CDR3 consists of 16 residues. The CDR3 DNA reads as TGTGCCAGCAGCCAAGGACTAGCGGGGACCAAAAACATTCAGTACTTC. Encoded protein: CASSQGLAGTKNIQYF.

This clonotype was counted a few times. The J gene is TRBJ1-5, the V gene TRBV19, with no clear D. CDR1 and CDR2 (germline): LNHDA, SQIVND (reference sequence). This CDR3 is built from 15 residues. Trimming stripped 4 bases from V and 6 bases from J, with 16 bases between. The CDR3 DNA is TGTGCCAGTAGTACGACGCAAACTGGGGTTCAGCCCCAGCATTTT. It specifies CASSTTQTGVQPQHF. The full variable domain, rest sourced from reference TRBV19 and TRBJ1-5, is DGGITQSPKYLFRKEGQNVTLSCEQNLNHDAMYWYRQDPGQGLRLIYYSQIVNDFQKGDIAEGYSVSREKKESFPLTVTSAQKNPTAFYLCASSTTQTGVQPQHFGDGTRLSIL.

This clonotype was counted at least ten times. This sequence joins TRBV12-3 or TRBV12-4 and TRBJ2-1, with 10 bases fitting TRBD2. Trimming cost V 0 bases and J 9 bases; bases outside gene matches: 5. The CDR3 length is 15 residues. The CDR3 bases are TGTGCCAGCAGTTTAGCTAGCGGGGGGTTTCTTGAGCAGTTCTTC. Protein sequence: CASSLASGGFLEQFF.

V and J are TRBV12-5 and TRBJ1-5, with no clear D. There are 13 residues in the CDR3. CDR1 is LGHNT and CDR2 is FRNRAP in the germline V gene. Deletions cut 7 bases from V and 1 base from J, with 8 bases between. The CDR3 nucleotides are TGTGCTAGTGCCGGCCTAAGCAATCAGCCCCAGCATTTT. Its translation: CASAGLSNQPQHF.

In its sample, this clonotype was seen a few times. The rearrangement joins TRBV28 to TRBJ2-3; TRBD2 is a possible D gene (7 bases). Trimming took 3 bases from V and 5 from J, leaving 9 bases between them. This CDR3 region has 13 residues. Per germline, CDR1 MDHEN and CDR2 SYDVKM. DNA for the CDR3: TGTGCCAGCAGTTTGGGGGGGCAAGATACGCAGTATTTT. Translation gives CASSLGGQDTQYF. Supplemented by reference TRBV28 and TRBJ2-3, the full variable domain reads DVKVTQSSRYLVKRTGEKVFLECVQDMDHENMFWYRQDPGLGLRLIYFSYDVKMKEKGDIPEGYSVSREKKERFSLILESASTNQTSMYLCASSLGGQDTQYFGPGTRLTVL.

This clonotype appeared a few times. CDR3 coding DNA: TGCGCCAGCAGCTTGGGACAGGGGCCGTTGTGGGCTTTCTTT. Protein product: CASSLGQGPLWAFF. The chain joins TRBV5-1 to TRBJ1-1; 8 bases line up with TRBD1. CDR3 length: 14 residues. Germline V CDR1 and CDR2: SGHRS, YFSETQ. Trimming cost V 0 bases and J 11 bases; bases outside gene matches: 9.

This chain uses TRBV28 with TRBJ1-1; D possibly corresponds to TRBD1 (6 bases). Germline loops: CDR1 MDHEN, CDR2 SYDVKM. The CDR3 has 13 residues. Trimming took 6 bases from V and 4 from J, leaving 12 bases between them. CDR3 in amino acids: CASSRDRLTEAFF. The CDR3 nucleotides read TGTGCCAGCAGCCGAGACAGGCTCACTGAAGCTTTCTTT.

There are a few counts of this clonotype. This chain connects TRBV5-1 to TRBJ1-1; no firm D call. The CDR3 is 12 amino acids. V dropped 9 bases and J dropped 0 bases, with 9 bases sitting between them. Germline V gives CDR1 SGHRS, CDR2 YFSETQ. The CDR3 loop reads CAKRTVNTEAFF. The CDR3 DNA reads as TGCGCCAAGAGGACGGTGAACACTGAAGCTTTCTTT. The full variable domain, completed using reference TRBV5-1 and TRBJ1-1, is KAGVTQTPRYLIKTRGQQVTLSCSPISGHRSVSWYQQTPGQGLQFLFEYFSETQRNKGNFPGRFSGRQFSNSRSEMNVSTLELGDSALYLCAKRTVNTEAFFGQGTRLTVV.

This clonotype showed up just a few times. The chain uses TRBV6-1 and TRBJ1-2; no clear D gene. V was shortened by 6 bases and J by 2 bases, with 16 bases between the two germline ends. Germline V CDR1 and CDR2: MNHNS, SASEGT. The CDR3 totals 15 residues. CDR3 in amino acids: CASRNRREQNYGYTF. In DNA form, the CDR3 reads TGTGCCAGCAGAAACCGACGGGAGCAAAACTATGGCTACACCTTC.

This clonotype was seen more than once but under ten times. DNA for the CDR3: TGCGCCAGCAGCTCTGGGGACAGGGCGAAAATATCCCAAGAGACCCAGTACTTC. This translates into CASSSGDRAKISQETQYF. This chain connects TRBV5-1 to TRBJ2-5, with 9 bases fitting TRBD1. CDR3 length equals 18 residues. The germline CDR1 and CDR2 sequences are SGHRS and YFSETQ. The V segment lost 3 bases and the J segment 1 base; nucleotides outside the gene matches: 13.

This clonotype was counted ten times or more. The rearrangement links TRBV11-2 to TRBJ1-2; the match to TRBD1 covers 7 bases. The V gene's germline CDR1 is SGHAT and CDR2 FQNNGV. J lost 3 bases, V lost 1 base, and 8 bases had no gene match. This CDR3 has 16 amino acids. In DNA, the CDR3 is TGTGCCAGCAGCTTAGTTGGGACAGCGGTCCACTATGGCTACACCTTC. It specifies CASSLVGTAVHYGYTF.

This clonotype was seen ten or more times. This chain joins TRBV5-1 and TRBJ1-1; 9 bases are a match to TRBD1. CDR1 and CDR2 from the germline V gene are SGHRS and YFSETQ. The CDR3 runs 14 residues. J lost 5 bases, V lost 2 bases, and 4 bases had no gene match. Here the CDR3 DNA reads TGCGCCAGCAGCTTACAGGGGGCGCCGACTGAAGCTTTCTTT. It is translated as CASSLQGAPTEAFF. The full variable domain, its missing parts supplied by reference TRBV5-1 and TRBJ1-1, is KAGVTQTPRYLIKTRGQQVTLSCSPISGHRSVSWYQQTPGQGLQFLFEYFSETQRNKGNFPGRFSGRQFSNSRSEMNVSTLELGDSALYLCASSLQGAPTEAFFGQGTRLTVV.

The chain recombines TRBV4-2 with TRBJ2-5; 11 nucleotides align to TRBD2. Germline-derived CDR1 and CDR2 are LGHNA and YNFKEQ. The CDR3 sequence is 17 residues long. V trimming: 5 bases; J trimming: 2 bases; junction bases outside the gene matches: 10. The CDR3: CASSSWLGTSGQETQYF. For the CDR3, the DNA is TGTGCCAGCAGCTCGTGGCTGGGGACTAGCGGACAAGAGACCCAGTACTTC.

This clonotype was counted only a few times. CDR3 bases: TGCGCCAGCAGCCAAGACGGGGCTAGATCCTACGAGCAGTACTTC. Protein sequence: CASSQDGARSYEQYF. The chain joins TRBV4-3 to TRBJ2-7; TRBD1 or TRBD2 may be the D gene (5 bases each). Deletions cut 0 bases from V and 1 base from J, with 10 bases between. CDR1 LGHNA and CDR2 YSLEER come from the germline V gene. The CDR3 extends over 15 amino acids.

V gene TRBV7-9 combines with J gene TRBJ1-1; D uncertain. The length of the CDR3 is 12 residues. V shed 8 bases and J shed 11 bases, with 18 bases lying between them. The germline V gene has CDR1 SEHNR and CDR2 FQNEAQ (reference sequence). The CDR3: CASSHRVGNAFF. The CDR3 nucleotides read TGTGCCAGCTCACACCGGGTGGGCAACGCTTTCTTT.

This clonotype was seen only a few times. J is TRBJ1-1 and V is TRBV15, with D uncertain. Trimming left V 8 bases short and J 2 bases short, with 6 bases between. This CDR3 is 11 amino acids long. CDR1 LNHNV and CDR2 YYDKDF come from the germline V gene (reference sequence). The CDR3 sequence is CATRQNTEAFF. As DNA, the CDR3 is TGTGCCACCCGGCAAAACACTGAAGCTTTCTTT.

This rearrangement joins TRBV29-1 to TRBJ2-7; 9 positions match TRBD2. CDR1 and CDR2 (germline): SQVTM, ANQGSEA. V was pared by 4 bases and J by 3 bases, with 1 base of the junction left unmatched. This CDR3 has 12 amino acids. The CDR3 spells CSVALAGYEQYF. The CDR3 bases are TGCAGCGTTGCACTAGCGGGCTACGAGCAGTACTTC.

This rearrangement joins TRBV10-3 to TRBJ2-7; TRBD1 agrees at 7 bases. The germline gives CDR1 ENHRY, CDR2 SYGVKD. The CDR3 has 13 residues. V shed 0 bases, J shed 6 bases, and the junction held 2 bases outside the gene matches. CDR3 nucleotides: TGTGCCATCAGTGAGTCGTCAGGGGGCGAGCAGTACTTC. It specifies CAISESSGGEQYF.

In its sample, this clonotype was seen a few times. CDR3 in DNA: TGTGCCAGCAGTTTTTCGGGGTACACTAGCACAGATACGCAGTATTTT. This gives the protein CASSFSGYTSTDTQYF. This chain connects TRBV12-3 or TRBV12-4 to TRBJ2-3; possible D gene TRBD2, 5 bases. The CDR3 is made up of 16 amino acids. V lost 3 bases and J 0 bases, leaving 13 bases between the germline ends.

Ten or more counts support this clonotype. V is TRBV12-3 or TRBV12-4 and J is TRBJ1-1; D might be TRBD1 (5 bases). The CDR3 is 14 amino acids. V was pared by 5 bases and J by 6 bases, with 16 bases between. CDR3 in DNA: TGTGCCAGCAGTCTCCGGGGGAGCCCCTCTGAAGCTTTCTTT. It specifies CASSLRGSPSEAFF.

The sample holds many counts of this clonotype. The CDR3 region has the DNA TGTGCCAGCAGTTACCAGGGTAGCGGGAGGTCCAACAATGAGCAGTTCTTC. Its protein product is CASSYQGSGRSNNEQFF. The chain has TRBV6-2 or TRBV6-3 and TRBJ2-1; TRBD2 matches at 10 bases. The germline V gene encodes CDR1 MNHEY and CDR2 SVGEGT. The CDR3 consists of 17 residues. The V gene end was trimmed by 2 bases and the J gene end by 5 bases; junction bases not matched to a gene: 9.

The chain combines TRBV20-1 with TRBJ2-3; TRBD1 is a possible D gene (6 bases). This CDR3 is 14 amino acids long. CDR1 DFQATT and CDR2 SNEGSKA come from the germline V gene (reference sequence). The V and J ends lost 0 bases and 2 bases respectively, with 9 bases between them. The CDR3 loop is CSARDRGFTDTQYF. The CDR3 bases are TGCAGTGCTAGAGACAGGGGTTTCACAGATACGCAGTATTTT.